These T cell receptor beta chains were read from a single sample in a study of human T cells and chemical hapten exposure. TCRdb passed the RACE reads through MiXCR, listing each CDR3 protein once. The sample consists of 80,000 to 100,000 distinct CDR3 sequences, about 8.9% of them appearing once. The specimen comprised whole blood, sampled in connection with sensitization to the hapten diphenylcyclopropenone (DPC). The receptors were sampled from a woman between 40 and 55 years old with alopecia areata. Some clones in this sample may be carry-over from other donors' samples. Both conserved end residues are part of each CDR3. D genes are given only for firm matches. Clone size, where shown, is once, few, many, or a class for clones that have expanded.

TRBD1	16	TRBV3-1	.	TRBJ1-3	TGTGCCAGCAGCCGCTTGGGACAGAACCAAGGAAACACCATATATTTT	CASSRLGQNQGNTIYF
.	15	TRBV7-6	.	TRBJ2-3	TGTGCCAGCAGCCCCCGGACAACTAGCACAGATACGCAGTATTTT	CASSPRTTSTDTQYF
TRBD1	18	TRBV27	.	TRBJ2-6	TGTGCCAGCAGTTCACGCGGGACAGGGTCCTCTGGGGCCAACGTCCTGACTTTC	CASSSRGTGSSGANVLTF
TRBD2	15	TRBV27	.	TRBJ2-1	TGTGCCAGCAGTTTAGGTAGCGGGGGCTACAATGAGCAGTTCTTC	CASSLGSGGYNEQFF
TRBD1	13	TRBV29-1	.	TRBJ2-5	TGCAGCGCTTCTGGACAGGGGACAGGGACCCAGTACTTC	CSASGQGTGTQYF
TRBD1	13	TRBV2	few	TRBJ1-1	TGTGCCAGCAGTGAGCAGGGGGCGACTGAAGCTTTCTTT	CASSEQGATEAFF
TRBD1	13	TRBV11-3	many	TRBJ2-7	TGTGCCAGCAGCATCCGGGACAGCTACGAGCAGTACTTC	CASSIRDSYEQYF
.	14	TRBV12-3/TRBV12-4	many	TRBJ2-7	TGTGCCAGCAGTTTTTCTCCAGGGGTCTTCGAGCAGTACTTC	CASSFSPGVFEQYF
TRBD1	15	TRBV27	many	TRBJ2-7	TGTGCCAGCAGTTTTCGACAGGGGGCTGGCCTCGAGCAGTACTTC	CASSFRQGAGLEQYF
.	16	TRBV20-1	.	TRBJ2-6	TGCAGTGCTAGAGATAGAAAGGGCTCTGGGGCCAACGTCCTGATTTTC	CSARDRKGSGANVLIF
.	19	TRBV20-1	few	TRBJ2-5	TGCAGTGCTAGAACCCGGGGGTTCAGGCGAGCGGTCCTGGAAGAGACCCAGTACTTC	CSARTRGFRRAVLEETQYF
.	11	TRBV6-6	.	TRBJ1-2	TGTGCCAGCAGTTGGGGCTATGGCTACACCTTC	CASSWGYGYTF
.	14	TRBV6-2/TRBV6-3	.	TRBJ2-2	TGTGCCAGCAGTTACTCTAGCGACACCGGGGAGCTGTTTTTT	CASSYSSDTGELFF
.	15	TRBV6-5	many	TRBJ1-2	TGTGCCAGCAGTTACTCGACTCGGGGCGACTATGGCTACACCTTC	CASSYSTRGDYGYTF
.	14	TRBV12-3/TRBV12-4	.	TRBJ1-5	TGTGCCAGCAGTTTATGGGTTGGCAATCAGCCCCAGCATTTT	CASSLWVGNQPQHF
TRBD1	14	TRBV30	few	TRBJ2-1	TGTGCCTGGAGCGGGGACAGGAACTACAATGAGCAGTTCTTC	CAWSGDRNYNEQFF
TRBD1	14	TRBV7-2	.	TRBJ1-2	TGTGCCAGCAGCGCGCGACAGGGTAGGGACGGCTACACCTTC	CASSARQGRDGYTF
TRBD2	16	TRBV2	.	TRBJ2-7	TGTGCCAGCAGTGAAACGGAAAGCGGGAGCCCCTACGAGCAGTACTTC	CASSETESGSPYEQYF
TRBD1	14	TRBV3-1	.	TRBJ1-1	TGTGCCAGCAGCCCAGAAACGACAGGGTTTAAAGCTTTCTTT	CASSPETTGFKAFF
.	15	TRBV6-2/TRBV6-3	once	TRBJ2-4	TGTGCCAGCAGTTACGGGGCAGGGAGAGGGAACATTCAGTACTTC	CASSYGAGRGNIQYF
TRBD1	16	TRBV6-5	many	TRBJ1-4	TGTGCCAGCATTTCACGGGCGGGACAGCGAAATGAAAAACTGTTTTTT	CASISRAGQRNEKLFF
.	13	TRBV6-2/TRBV6-3	few	TRBJ2-5	TGTGCCAGCAGTCAAAGCTCTAGGGAGACCCAGTACTTC	CASSQSSRETQYF
.	16	TRBV7-7	many	TRBJ2-1	TGTGCCAGCAGCTTAAGTTGGAACCGCTCCTACAATGAGCAGTTCTTC	CASSLSWNRSYNEQFF
.	15	TRBV7-2	many	TRBJ2-3	TGTGCCAGCAGCTTAGGAGCAGGGCGGGCAGATACGCAGTATTTT	CASSLGAGRADTQYF
.	17	TRBV5-1	many	TRBJ2-7	TGCGCCAGCAGCCCCCAATCGCGGACCGTAGCCCAGGACGAGCAGTACTTC	CASSPQSRTVAQDEQYF
.	17	TRBV11-2	many	TRBJ2-2	.	CASAHKGDSRTPGSCFF
TRBD1	19	TRBV7-2	.	TRBJ1-6	TGTGCCAGCAGCTTTATACAGGGGGCCAGTTGGCGGGAGAATTCACCCCTCCACTTT	CASSFIQGASWRENSPLHF
TRBD1	14	TRBV9	.	TRBJ1-1	TGTGCCAGCAGCGTAGAAGGGGACAGAACTGAAGCTTTCTTT	CASSVEGDRTEAFF
TRBD1	15	TRBV7-9	few	TRBJ1-1	TGTGCCAGCAGCACGTGGACAGGGATGAACACTGAAGCTTTCTTT	CASSTWTGMNTEAFF
TRBD2	15	TRBV7-9	few	TRBJ2-1	TGTGCCAGCAGCCCCCGGGGGACTAGCGTCAATGAGCAGTTCTTC	CASSPRGTSVNEQFF
.	14	TRBV9	few	TRBJ2-3	TGTGCCAGCAGCGTAGCAGCGGGCACAGATACGCAGTATTTT	CASSVAAGTDTQYF
.	15	TRBV11-2	few	TRBJ1-6	TGTGCCAGCAGGAAGCCAGGGGAGGGTAATTCACCCCTCCACTTT	CASRKPGEGNSPLHF
.	13	TRBV6-5	many	TRBJ2-7	TGTGCCAGCAGTGTAGGCCCGGGGTACGAGCAGTACTTC	CASSVGPGYEQYF
.	12	TRBV30	many	TRBJ1-1	TGTGCCTGGATTTTACTGAACACTGAAGCTTTCTTT	CAWILLNTEAFF
.	16	TRBV6-1	.	TRBJ2-3	TGTGCCAGCAGTGAAGCTGGAGGGGGGTTCACAGATACGCAGTATTTT	CASSEAGGGFTDTQYF
TRBD1	15	TRBV11-2	many	TRBJ1-4	TGTGCCAGCAGCCCCCGACAGGGGATTCCAGAAAAACTGTTTTTT	CASSPRQGIPEKLFF
.	14	TRBV28	many	TRBJ1-5	TGTGCCAGCAGTTTAAGAATAGGGGAGCAGCCCCAGCATTTT	CASSLRIGEQPQHF
TRBD2	16	TRBV15	many	TRBJ2-7	TGTGCCACCAGCAGAGATCTCAAGCGGGGGTCCTACGAGCAGTACTTC	CATSRDLKRGSYEQYF
.	17	TRBV24-1	few	TRBJ2-3	TGTGCCACCAGGGCGTCGGGGGGCCCCACGTTCACAGATACGCAGTATTTT	CATRASGGPTFTDTQYF
TRBD1	15	TRBV11-1	.	TRBJ2-3	TGTGCCAGCAGCTTGACAGGGGGTGGCACAGATACGCAGTATTTT	CASSLTGGGTDTQYF
.	15	TRBV4-2	.	TRBJ2-7	TGTGCCAGCAGCCAAGGCGATGACGGATCCTACGAGCAGTACTTC	CASSQGDDGSYEQYF
TRBD1	17	TRBV6-6	many	TRBJ2-3	TGTGCCAGCAGACCCGGGACAGGGGGGATTGGATCAGATACGCAGTATTTT	CASRPGTGGIGSDTQYF
.	14	TRBV5-8	many	TRBJ2-7	TGTGCCAGCAGCTTCGCCGGGGGGCCCTACGAGCAGTACTTC	CASSFAGGPYEQYF
.	15	TRBV4-2	.	TRBJ1-2	TGTGCCAGCAGCCACCCCACGGGGGGGGGCGATGGCTACACCTTC	CASSHPTGGGDGYTF
.	14	TRBV5-1	.	TRBJ2-5	TGCGCCAGCAGCTTGTTAGGGGGGCAAGAGACCCAGTACTTC	CASSLLGGQETQYF
.	12	TRBV24-1	many	TRBJ2-1	TGTGCCACCCGCGGTAAGGGGAATGAGCAGTTCTTC	CATRGKGNEQFF
.	18	TRBV6-5	few	TRBJ2-3	TGTGCCAGCAGTTATCTCGGGCGGAGCGGTACTAGCACAGATACGCAGTATTTT	CASSYLGRSGTSTDTQYF
.	14	TRBV5-6	few	TRBJ2-5	TGTGCCAGCAGCTTCGGCGGCCGGGATCAGACCCAGTACTTC	CASSFGGRDQTQYF
.	13	TRBV30	few	TRBJ2-2	TGTGCCTGGAGTCCACAGGGAACCGGGGAGCTGTTTTTT	CAWSPQGTGELFF
.	17	TRBV4-2	.	TRBJ1-2	TGTGCCAGCAGCCAAGATCAAGGGGCAGGGTATGCCTATGGCTACACCTTC	CASSQDQGAGYAYGYTF
.	14	TRBV20-1	many	TRBJ1-2	TGCAGTGCTAGAGTTTTGGGACTCTATCATGGCTACACCTTC	CSARVLGLYHGYTF
TRBD2	16	TRBV25-1	many	TRBJ2-5	TGTGCCAGCAGTGAATTTCGGCTAGCGGGGTTTGAGACCCAGTACTTC	CASSEFRLAGFETQYF